The text below deals with one T cell receptor beta chain. Its target is unknown. The entry originates in a study of T-cell memory formation after mild COVID-19. This CDR3 spans 12 amino acids. In germline, CDR1 is SGHNT, CDR2 YENEEA. V shed 8 bases and J shed 3 bases, with 10 bases lying between them. TCRdb itself ran the 5' RACE reads through MiXCR, one entry per CDR3 protein. The repertoire has 470,000 or so distinct CDR3 sequences, roughly 25% of them found once; the top ten carry under 15%. Study results and limitations: Among clones contracting day 15 to 85, CD4/CD8 was balanced, whereas later expanders leaned CD4+. CD8+ contracting clones occupied EMRA, while CD4+ ones occupied mainly CM and EM.

This chain links TRBV11-3 with TRBJ1-1; D is ambiguous. Sequenced: PBMCs or a T cell subset sorted from them (not recorded which). This sequence originates from an adult woman who had mild COVID-19 (a few samples of this study predate the infection). Cell type and time point are not known. The CDR3 DNA follows: TGTGCCAGCGGGTACGGGGACACTGAAGCTTTCTTT. Amino acids: CASGYGDTEAFF.